This T cell receptor (beta chain) was identified in a study of blood T cells in healthy people across ages. Trimming left V 6 bases short and J 3 bases short, with 12 bases between. This CDR3 has 13 residues. Germline-derived CDR1 and CDR2 are SGHAT and FQDESV (reference sequence). It was with a sample-barcoded 5' primer and a J-beta primer mix that a second PCR of roughly 7 to 12 cycles was run. TCRdb recomputed calls from the 5' RACE reads with MiXCR, one row per CDR3 protein. Of over a million distinct CDR3 sequences detected, 40% to 50% appear once; the ten largest clones hold under 20%. A few counts support this clonotype.

The chain uses TRBV11-1 and TRBJ2-7; D ambiguous. This receptor was obtained from a woman aged 60-75 years in good health. Sequencing was performed on blood. This CDR3 reads CASSNPQVYEQYF. The DNA for the CDR3 is TGTGCCAGCAGTAACCCGCAGGTCTACGAGCAGTACTTC.